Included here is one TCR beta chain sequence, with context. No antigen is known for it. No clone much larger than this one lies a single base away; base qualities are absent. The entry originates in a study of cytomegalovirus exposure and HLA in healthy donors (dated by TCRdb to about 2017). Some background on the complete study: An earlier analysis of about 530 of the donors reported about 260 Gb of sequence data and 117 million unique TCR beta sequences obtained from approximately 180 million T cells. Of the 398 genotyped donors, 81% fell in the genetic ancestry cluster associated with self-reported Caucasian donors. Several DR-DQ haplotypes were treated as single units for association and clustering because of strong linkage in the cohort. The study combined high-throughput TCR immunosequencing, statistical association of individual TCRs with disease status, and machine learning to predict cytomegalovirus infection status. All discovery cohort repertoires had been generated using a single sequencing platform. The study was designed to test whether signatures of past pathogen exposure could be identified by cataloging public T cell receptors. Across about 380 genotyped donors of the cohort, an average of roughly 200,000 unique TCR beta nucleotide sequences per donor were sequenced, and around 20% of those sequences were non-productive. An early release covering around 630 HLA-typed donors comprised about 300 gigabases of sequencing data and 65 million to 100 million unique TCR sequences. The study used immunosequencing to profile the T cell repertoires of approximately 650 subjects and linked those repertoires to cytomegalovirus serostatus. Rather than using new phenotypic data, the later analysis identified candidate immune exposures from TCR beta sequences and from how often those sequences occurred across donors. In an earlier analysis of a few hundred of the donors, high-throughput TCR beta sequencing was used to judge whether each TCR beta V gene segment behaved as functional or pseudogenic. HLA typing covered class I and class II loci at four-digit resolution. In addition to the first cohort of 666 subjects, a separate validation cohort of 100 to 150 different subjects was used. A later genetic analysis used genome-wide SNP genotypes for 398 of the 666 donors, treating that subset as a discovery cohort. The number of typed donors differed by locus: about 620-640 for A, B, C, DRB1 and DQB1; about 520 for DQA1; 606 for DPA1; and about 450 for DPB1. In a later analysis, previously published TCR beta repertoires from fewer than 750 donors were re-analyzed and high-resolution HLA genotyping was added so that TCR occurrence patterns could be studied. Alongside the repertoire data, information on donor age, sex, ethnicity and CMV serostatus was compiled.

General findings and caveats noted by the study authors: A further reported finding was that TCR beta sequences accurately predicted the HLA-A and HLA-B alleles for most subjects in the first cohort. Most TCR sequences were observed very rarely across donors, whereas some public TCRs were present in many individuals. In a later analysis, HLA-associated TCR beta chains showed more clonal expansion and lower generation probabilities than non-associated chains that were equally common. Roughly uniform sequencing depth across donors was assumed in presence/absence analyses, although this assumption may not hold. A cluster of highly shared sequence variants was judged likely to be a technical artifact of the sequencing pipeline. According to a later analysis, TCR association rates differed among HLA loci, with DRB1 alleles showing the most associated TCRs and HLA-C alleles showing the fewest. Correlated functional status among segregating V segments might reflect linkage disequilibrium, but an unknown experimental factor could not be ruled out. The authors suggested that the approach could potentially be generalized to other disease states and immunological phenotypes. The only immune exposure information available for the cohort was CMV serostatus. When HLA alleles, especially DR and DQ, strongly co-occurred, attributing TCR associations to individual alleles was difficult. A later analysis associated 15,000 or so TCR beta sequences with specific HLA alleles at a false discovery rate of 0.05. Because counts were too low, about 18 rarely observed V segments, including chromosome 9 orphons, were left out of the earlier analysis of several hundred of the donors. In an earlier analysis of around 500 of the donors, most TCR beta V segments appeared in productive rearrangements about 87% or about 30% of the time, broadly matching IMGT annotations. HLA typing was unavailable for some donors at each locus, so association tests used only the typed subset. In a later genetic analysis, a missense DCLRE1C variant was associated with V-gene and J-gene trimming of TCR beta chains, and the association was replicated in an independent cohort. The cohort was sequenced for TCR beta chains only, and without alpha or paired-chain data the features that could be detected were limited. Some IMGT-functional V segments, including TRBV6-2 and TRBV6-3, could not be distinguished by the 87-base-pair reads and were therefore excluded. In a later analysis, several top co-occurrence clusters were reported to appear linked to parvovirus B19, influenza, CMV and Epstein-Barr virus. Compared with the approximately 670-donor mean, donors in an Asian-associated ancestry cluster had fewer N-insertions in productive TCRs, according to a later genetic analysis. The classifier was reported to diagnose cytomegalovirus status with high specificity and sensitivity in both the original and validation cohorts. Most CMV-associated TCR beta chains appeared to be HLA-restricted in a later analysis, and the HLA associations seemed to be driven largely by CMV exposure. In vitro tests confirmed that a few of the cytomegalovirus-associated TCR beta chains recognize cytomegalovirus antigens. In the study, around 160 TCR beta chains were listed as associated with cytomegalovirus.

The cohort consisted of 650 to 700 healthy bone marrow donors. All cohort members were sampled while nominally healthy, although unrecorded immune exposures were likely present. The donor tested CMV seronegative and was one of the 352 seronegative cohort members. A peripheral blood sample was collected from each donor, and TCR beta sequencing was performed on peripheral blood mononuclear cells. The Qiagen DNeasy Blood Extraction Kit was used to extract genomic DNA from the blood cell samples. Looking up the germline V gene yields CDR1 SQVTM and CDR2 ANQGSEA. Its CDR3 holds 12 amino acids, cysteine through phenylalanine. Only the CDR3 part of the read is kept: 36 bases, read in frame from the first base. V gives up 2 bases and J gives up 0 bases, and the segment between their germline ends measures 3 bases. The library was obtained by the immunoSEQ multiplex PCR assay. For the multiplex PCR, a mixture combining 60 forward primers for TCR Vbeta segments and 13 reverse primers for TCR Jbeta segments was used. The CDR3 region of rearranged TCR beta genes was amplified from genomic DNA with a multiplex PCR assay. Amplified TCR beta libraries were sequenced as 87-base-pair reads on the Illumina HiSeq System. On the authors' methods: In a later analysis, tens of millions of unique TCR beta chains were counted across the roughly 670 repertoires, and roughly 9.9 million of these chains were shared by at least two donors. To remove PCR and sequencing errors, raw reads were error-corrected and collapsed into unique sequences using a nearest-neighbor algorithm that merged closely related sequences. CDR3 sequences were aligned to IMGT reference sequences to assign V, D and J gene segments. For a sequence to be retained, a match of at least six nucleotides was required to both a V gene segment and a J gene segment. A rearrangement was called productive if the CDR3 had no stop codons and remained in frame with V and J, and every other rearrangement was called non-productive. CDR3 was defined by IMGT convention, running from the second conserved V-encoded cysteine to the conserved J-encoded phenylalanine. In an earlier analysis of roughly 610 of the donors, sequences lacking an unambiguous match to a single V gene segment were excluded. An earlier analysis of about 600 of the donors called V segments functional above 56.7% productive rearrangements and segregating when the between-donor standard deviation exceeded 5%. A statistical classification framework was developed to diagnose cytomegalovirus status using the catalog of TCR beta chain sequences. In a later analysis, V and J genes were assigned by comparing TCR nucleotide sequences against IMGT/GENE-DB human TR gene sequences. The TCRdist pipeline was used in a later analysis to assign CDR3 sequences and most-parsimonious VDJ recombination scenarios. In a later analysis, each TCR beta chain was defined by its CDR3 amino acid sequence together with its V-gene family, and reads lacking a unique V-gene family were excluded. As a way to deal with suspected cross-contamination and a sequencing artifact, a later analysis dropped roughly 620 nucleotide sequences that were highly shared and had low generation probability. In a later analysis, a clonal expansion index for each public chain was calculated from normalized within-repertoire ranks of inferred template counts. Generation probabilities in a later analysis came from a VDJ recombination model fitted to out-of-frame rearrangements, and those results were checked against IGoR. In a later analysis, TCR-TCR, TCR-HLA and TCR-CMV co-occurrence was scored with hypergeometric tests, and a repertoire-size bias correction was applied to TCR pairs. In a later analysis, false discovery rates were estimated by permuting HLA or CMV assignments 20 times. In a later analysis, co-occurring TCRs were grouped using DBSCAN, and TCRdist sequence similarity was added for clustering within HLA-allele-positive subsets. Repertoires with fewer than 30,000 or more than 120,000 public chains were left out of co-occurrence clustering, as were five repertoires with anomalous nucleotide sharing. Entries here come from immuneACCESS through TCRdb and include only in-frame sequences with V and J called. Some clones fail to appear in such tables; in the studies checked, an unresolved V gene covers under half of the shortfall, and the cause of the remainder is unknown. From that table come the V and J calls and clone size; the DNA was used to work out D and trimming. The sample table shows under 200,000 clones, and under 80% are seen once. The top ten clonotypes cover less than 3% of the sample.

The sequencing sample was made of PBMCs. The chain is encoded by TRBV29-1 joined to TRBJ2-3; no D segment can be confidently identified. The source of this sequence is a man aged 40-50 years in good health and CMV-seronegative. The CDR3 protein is CSVETSTDTQYF. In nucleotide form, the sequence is TGCAGCGTTGAAACTAGCACAGATACGCAGTATTTT.